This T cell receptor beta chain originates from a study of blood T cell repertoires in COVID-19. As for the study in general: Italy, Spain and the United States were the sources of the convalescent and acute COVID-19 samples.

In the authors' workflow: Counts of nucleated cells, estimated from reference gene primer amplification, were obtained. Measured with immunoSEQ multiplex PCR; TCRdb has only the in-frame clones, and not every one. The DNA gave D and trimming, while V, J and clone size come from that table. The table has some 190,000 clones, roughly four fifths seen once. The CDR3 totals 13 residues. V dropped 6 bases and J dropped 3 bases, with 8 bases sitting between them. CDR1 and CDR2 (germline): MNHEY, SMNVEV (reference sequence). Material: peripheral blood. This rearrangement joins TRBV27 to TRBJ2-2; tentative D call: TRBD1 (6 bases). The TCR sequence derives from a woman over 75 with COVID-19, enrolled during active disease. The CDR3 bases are TGTGCCAGCAGAGGGGGATACACCGGGGAGCTGTTTTTT. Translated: CASRGGYTGELFF.